The 20 T cell receptor beta chains given below trace back to one sample, sequenced in a study of Ad26.COV2.S vaccination and SARS-CoV-2 variants. Stated treatment: over 15 received Ad26.COV2.S at low or high dose, single or two shots; roughly five received placebo; per-sample allocation not given. Sampling occurred on day 63 after the first vaccine or placebo injection. Here immunoSEQ multiplex PCR was the method, and the copy in TCRdb shows in-frame clones only, minus some. The profile shows about 440,000 clones, roughly 91% of them singletons. The sequencing used peripheral blood, collected in a trial of Ad26.COV2.S vaccine versus placebo. The receptors were sampled from a person aged 18-60 years who received the Ad26.COV2.S COVID-19 vaccine or a placebo.

The chain employs TRBV3-1 (or the pseudogene TRBV3-2) and TRBJ1-5; 7 nucleotides align to TRBD1. Germline V gene lookup returns CDR1 LGHDT and CDR2 YNNKEL (reference sequence). Trimming removed 3 bases from V and 7 bases from J; junction bases left unmatched: 9. This CDR3 has 15 amino acids. The CDR3 here is CASSQSTGQYQPQHF. The CDR3, as DNA: TGTGCCAGCAGCCAGTCGACAGGGCAGTACCAGCCCCAGCATTTT.

This clone was recorded once. The CDR3 protein is CASSQDNGRPIKETQYF. The CDR3 DNA follows: TGCGCCAGCAGCCAAGATAACGGGAGGCCTATTAAAGAGACCCAGTACTTC. This chain connects TRBV4-3 to TRBJ2-5; 7 bases match TRBD2. Unmatched junction bases numbered 10, after V lost 0 bases and J lost 3 bases. The CDR3 totals 17 residues. Germline V lookup: CDR1 LGHNA, CDR2 YSLEER.

The chain recombines TRBV6-2 or TRBV6-3 with TRBJ2-2; TRBD2 matches 7 bases. Unmatched junction bases numbered 4, after V lost 0 bases and J lost 0 bases. In germline, CDR1 is MNHEY, CDR2 SVGEGT. The CDR3 consists of 17 residues. The CDR3 sequence: CASSYSPGLPNTGELFF. CDR3 in DNA: TGTGCCAGCAGTTACTCCCCGGGACTACCGAACACCGGGGAGCTGTTTTTT.

V usage is TRBV7-2 and J usage is TRBJ2-7; TRBD1 matches 12 bases. The CDR3 extends over 16 amino acids. Germline CDR1 reads SGHTA; CDR2 reads FQGNSA. V was clipped by 5 bases and J by 6 bases; unmatched bases: 11. As DNA, the CDR3 is TGTGCCAGCAGCCCAAAAATGGGACAGGGGGCATCCGAGCAGTACTTC. This sequence encodes CASSPKMGQGASEQYF.

This chain joins TRBV11-1 and TRBJ1-4, with TRBD1 identical over 7 bases. V shed 4 bases and J 7 bases; nucleotides not matched to a gene: 6. The CDR3 consists of 14 residues. Germline assignment: CDR1 SGHAT and CDR2 FQDESV (reference sequence). The CDR3 here is CASSSADRFEKLFF. In nucleotides, the CDR3 is TGTGCCAGCAGCTCGGCGGACAGGTTTGAAAAACTGTTTTTT.

V and J are TRBV7-2 and TRBJ2-2; 7 positions agree with TRBD1. Germline V gene lookup returns CDR1 SGHTA and CDR2 FQGNSA. CDR3 size: 14 residues. The V and J ends lost 2 bases and 8 bases, in that order; junction bases with no gene match: 5. The CDR3 loop reads CASSLKRQGGELFF. The CDR3 nucleotides read TGTGCCAGCAGCTTAAAGAGACAGGGAGGGGAGCTGTTTTTT.

The chain employs TRBV28 and TRBJ1-2; perhaps TRBD1 as D (5 bases). The V end lost 6 bases, the J end lost 8 bases, and 19 bases lay between the germline ends. The CDR3 has 14 amino acids. Germline CDR1 reads MDHEN; CDR2 reads SYDVKM. The CDR3 protein is CASRQPGAVGGYTF. The CDR3 DNA follows: TGTGCCAGCAGGCAACCCGGGGCCGTAGGAGGCTACACCTTC.

The chain links TRBV3-1 (or the pseudogene TRBV3-2) to TRBJ2-1, with D tentatively TRBD2 (6 bases). This CDR3 has 17 residues. The germline V gene encodes CDR1 LGHDT and CDR2 YNNKEL (reference sequence). V was cut by 4 bases and J by 4 bases, with 20 bases left in between. CDR3 DNA: TGTGCCAGCAGCCGAGAGAAGGGGTGCGGGGTATACAATGAGCAGTTCTTC. Translated: CASSREKGCGVYNEQFF.

This rearrangement joins TRBV3-1 (or the pseudogene TRBV3-2) to TRBJ2-7; D ambiguous. This CDR3 comprises 16 residues. Per the germline V gene, CDR1 is LGHDT and CDR2 is YNNKEL (reference sequence). The V end was cut by 1 base, the J end by 1 base, with 14 bases between. The CDR3 nucleotides are TGTGCCAGCAGCCAAGGTTACAGAATGACATCCTACGAGCAGTACTTC. It encodes CASSQGYRMTSYEQYF.

Details on this clone: Additional DNA sequences in this sample encode the identical CDR3. V gene TRBV9 combines with J gene TRBJ2-2; 7 bases are a match to TRBD1. With 2 bases clipped from V and 0 bases from J, the junction kept 1 base outside the gene matches. The CDR3 is 15 residues long. From germline, CDR1 is SGDLS and CDR2 YYNGEE. Here the CDR3 DNA reads TGTGCCAGCAGCGTGGGACAGACGAACACCGGGGAGCTGTTTTTT. It encodes CASSVGQTNTGELFF.

This clone was picked up a small number of times. V usage is TRBV3-1 (or the pseudogene TRBV3-2) and J usage is TRBJ2-5; 11 nucleotides agree with TRBD2. CDR1 LGHDT and CDR2 YNNKEL come from the germline V gene (reference sequence). The CDR3 sequence is 17 residues long. V shed 1 base and J 2 bases; nucleotides not matched to a gene: 6. CDR3 in DNA: TGTGCCAGCAGCCAAGGAGGGGGACTAGCGGAACAAGAGACCCAGTACTTC. This sequence encodes CASSQGGGLAEQETQYF.

The CDR3 reads CASSLGRGAPTEFF. CDR3 DNA: TGTGCCAGCAGTTTAGGCAGGGGGGCCCCTACGGAGTTCTTC. This chain connects TRBV27 to TRBJ2-1; a possible D gene is TRBD1 (7 bases). Germline V gene sequence: CDR1 MNHEY, CDR2 SMNVEV (reference sequence). The V and J ends lost 2 bases and 14 bases respectively, with 19 bases between them. The length of the CDR3 is 14 residues.

The chain joins TRBV11-2 to TRBJ2-7; 12 positions agree with TRBD2. The trim removed 4 bases at V and 3 bases at J, leaving 4 bases unmatched. CDR1 is SGHAT, CDR2 FQNNGV, per germline. The CDR3 length is 15 residues. The CDR3, as DNA: TGTGCCAGCAGCTCCCTAGCGGGAGGGAGCTACGAGCAGTACTTC. Translation gives CASSSLAGGSYEQYF.

The genes are TRBV6-6 and TRBJ2-3; TRBD2 is a possible D gene (6 bases). Germline CDR1 is MNHNY and CDR2 is SVGAGI (reference sequence). Trimming removed 6 bases from V and 6 bases from J, with 16 bases in between. CDR3 length: 14 residues. The CDR3 DNA reads TGTGCCAGCAGCCCGGGACTCAACAGGGATACGCAGTATTTT. Translated, it gives CASSPGLNRDTQYF.

The CDR3 sequence is CASSLRLGWEQFF. The DNA of the CDR3 is TGTGCCAGTAGTTTACGACTAGGTTGGGAGCAGTTCTTC. This rearrangement joins TRBV19 to TRBJ2-1; TRBD2 might be the D (6 bases). Germline V gives CDR1 LNHDA, CDR2 SQIVND (reference sequence). Trimming left V 5 bases short and J 10 bases short, with 15 bases between. The CDR3 runs 13 residues.

The CDR3 is CASSQRFSNYGYTF. The CDR3 coding sequence is TGTGCCAGCAGCCAGAGATTCAGTAACTATGGCTACACCTTC. The chain employs TRBV7-2 and TRBJ1-2; no firm D call. Trimming cost V 5 bases and J 1 base, with 11 bases left between them. Germline loops: CDR1 SGHTA, CDR2 FQGNSA. This CDR3 contains 14 residues.

The rearrangement joins TRBV7-6 to TRBJ2-1, with D possibly being TRBD2 (6 bases). The germline CDR1 and CDR2 sequences are SGHVS and FNYEAQ. Between the trimmed V and J ends, which lost 1 base and 7 bases, there was a span of 14 bases. The CDR3 runs 15 residues. This CDR3 is CASSLGNGRANEQFF. DNA of the CDR3: TGTGCCAGCAGCTTAGGTAACGGGAGAGCGAATGAGCAGTTCTTC.

The rearrangement uses TRBV28 and TRBJ1-1, with 7 nucleotides matching TRBD1. The J segment lost 5 bases and the V segment lost 9 bases, leaving 9 bases of the junction unmatched. This CDR3 comprises 13 residues. Germline CDR1 and CDR2: MDHEN and SYDVKM. CDR3 coding DNA: TGTGCCAGTCATGACAGGGCTGGAACTGAAGCTTTCTTT. Protein product: CASHDRAGTEAFF.

The genes are TRBV14 and TRBJ1-2, with TRBD1 as a possible D gene (5 bases). V was cut by 4 bases and J by 8 bases, with 11 bases left in between. The CDR3 is made up of 12 amino acids. Germline V gives CDR1 SGHDN, CDR2 FVKESK. CDR3 sequence (DNA): TGTGCCAGCAGCCTGGGACTCGGAGGCTACACCTTC. Protein sequence: CASSLGLGGYTF.

J is TRBJ2-7 and V is TRBV7-2, with no clear D. Germline V lookup: CDR1 SGHTA, CDR2 FQGNSA. V lost 2 bases and J lost 0, with 5 bases in between. This CDR3 spans 13 amino acids. Written as DNA, the CDR3 is TGTGCCAGCAGCTTATGGAGCTCCTACGAGCAGTACTTC. This codes for CASSLWSSYEQYF.